The text below deals with one T cell receptor (beta chain). Its antigen is undetermined. The data are from a study of human T cells and chemical hapten exposure. TCRdb fed the RACE reads into MiXCR, producing one record per CDR3 protein. The table has some 110,000 distinct CDR3 sequences, roughly a third seen once. Findings of the study overall: Among expanded TCRs, significantly more large CDR3 similarity clusters formed than among controls.

Described time point: patch test 3, about 24 weeks after DPC sensitization. Treatment noted: therapeutic diphenylcyclopropenone sensitization with weekly scalp DPC. The input for sequencing was whole blood, taken in connection with sensitization to the hapten diphenylcyclopropenone (DPC). This clonotype originated in a man aged 40-49 years with alopecia areata. Some clones in this sample may be carry-over from other donors' samples.

CDR3 DNA sequence: TGTGCCATACGACAGGGGGTAGCCAATGAGCAGTTCTTC. Its translation is CAIRQGVANEQFF. The chain uses TRBV10-3 and TRBJ2-1; 9 bases are a match to TRBD1. V lost 9 bases, J lost 6 bases, and 6 bases stayed unmatched. Germline V lookup: CDR1 ENHRY, CDR2 SYGVKD. The CDR3 covers 13 residues.